These T cell receptor beta chains were read from a single sample in a study of blood T cell repertoires in COVID-19. Here immunoSEQ multiplex PCR was the method, and the copy in TCRdb shows in-frame clones only, minus some. In the table there are hundreds of thousands of clones, around nine tenths of which are singletons. The specimen sequenced was peripheral blood. These receptors originate from a man between 65 and 85 years old with acute or convalescent COVID-19. The CDR3 runs from the conserved cysteine through the conserved F or W. A D gene is named only where the DNA matches it firmly. Size is omitted from some rows. Given values are once, few, many or a class for expanded clones.

>.|.|TRBV28|TRBJ2-7
CASSLVTASSEQYF
>.|.|TRBV3-1/TRBV3-2|TRBJ1-2
CASSPQRVNYGYTF
>TRBD2|.|TRBV28|TRBJ2-1
CASSFSSGRGNEQFF
>.|many|TRBV20-1|TRBJ1-2
CSASPRNYGYTF
>TRBD1|few|TRBV19|TRBJ2-1
CATDRTGHNEQFF
>.|.|TRBV3-1/TRBV3-2|TRBJ2-3
CASSQGLTDTQYF
>TRBD2|.|TRBV5-1|TRBJ2-3
CASSLRQRGDSPDTQYF
>.|.|TRBV28|TRBJ1-6
CASSPWSVSSYNSPLHF
>TRBD1|.|TRBV3-1/TRBV3-2|TRBJ1-2
CASSGDRESYTF
>TRBD2|.|TRBV28|TRBJ2-2
CASSPTSGDTGELFF
>.|.|TRBV15|TRBJ2-3
CATSRSSRRDTQYF
>TRBD1|.|TRBV6-5|TRBJ2-1
CASSSPGQGGDNEQFF
>TRBD1|.|TRBV24-1|TRBJ2-2
CATSDRGQGGTGELFF
>.|.|TRBV9|TRBJ2-3
CASSVGASPDTQYF
>.|.|TRBV29-1|TRBJ2-5
CSVGRSGGMETQYF
>TRBD2|.|TRBV19|TRBJ2-7
CASTPSGRLYEQYF
>TRBD1|.|TRBV12-3/TRBV12-4|TRBJ1-1
CASSPLRSGGAFF
>.|.|TRBV6-1|TRBJ2-7
CASSERRQLGQYF
>.|.|TRBV5-8|TRBJ2-3
CASSYDSVPTDTQYF
>TRBD1|.|TRBV9|TRBJ2-2
CASSVAAGGGGELFF
>.|once|TRBV7-9|TRBJ1-5
CASSLNGQPQHF
>TRBD1|once|TRBV29-1|TRBJ1-2
CSVDLGAGTEYGYTF
>.|.|TRBV15|TRBJ1-4
CATSRKTAATNEKLFF
>.|.|TRBV5-1|TRBJ2-3
CASSLGLVFPDTQYF
>.|once|TRBV28|TRBJ1-2
CASSLWVEGGYTF
>.|.|TRBV28|TRBJ1-5
CASRTSQVSNQPQHF
>TRBD2|.|TRBV20-1|TRBJ2-7
CSAREREQYF
>.|.|TRBV5-1|TRBJ2-6
CASSLGQSGANVLTF